This record concerns one TCR beta chain sequence. Sequenced by immunoSEQ multiplex PCR; TCRdb stores in-frame clones only, minus some. This sample carries approximately 160,000 clones, 85% to 90% of them seen once, and the ten largest clones take 3% to 3.5%. The data originate from a study of cytomegalovirus exposure and HLA in healthy donors. CDR3 length: 17 amino acids. Trimming took 0 bases from V and 2 from J, leaving 17 bases between them. The V gene's germline CDR1 is LGHNA and CDR2 YNFKEQ. It was the roughly 120-subject validation cohort, separate from the approximately 620-subject first cohort, to which the donors belonged.

The sequence derives from a woman younger than 30 in good health and CMV-seropositive. V usage is TRBV4-2 and J usage is TRBJ2-7; maybe TRBD1 (5 bases). Input material: PBMCs. CDR3 sequence (DNA): TGTGCCAGCAGCCAAGATCTTCTGACAGTAACTACCTACGAGCAGTACTTC. This sequence encodes CASSQDLLTVTTYEQYF.